The clone carrying this T cell receptor beta chain was detected a few times. Its antigen is still unknown. This entry comes from a study of cytomegalovirus exposure and HLA in healthy donors. Study as a whole: The study's early data release held some 85 million unique TCRs from HLA-typed donors. Findings of the study overall: Usually a TCR sequence was rare, but some public TCRs were found in many donors. Later analysis suggested most CMV-associated TCR beta chains were HLA-restricted. What was likely a sequencing artifact was a cluster of highly shared sequence variants.

A multiplex PCR was run with 60 Vbeta primers and 13 Jbeta primers. Profiling relied on immunoSEQ multiplex PCR, and the TCRdb table lists in-frame clones only, not all of them. The sample has about 63,000 clones, approximately 92% seen once; the top ten hold about 12%. Germline-derived CDR1 and CDR2 are SGHTA and FQGTGA. The V gene end was trimmed by 2 bases and the J gene end by 3 bases; junction bases not matched to a gene: 2. The CDR3 is 14 residues long. Input material: PBMCs. The chain uses TRBV7-3 and TRBJ2-7, with TRBD2 matching 9 bases. The TCR sequence derives from a woman aged 30 to 39 in good health and CMV-seropositive. The CDR3 nucleotides are TGTGCCAGCAGCTTAGCTAGCGGGAACTACGAGCAGTACTTC. Translation gives CASSLASGNYEQYF. Full variable domain (outside the CDR3, taken from reference TRBV7-3 and TRBJ2-7): GAGVSQTPSNKVTEKGKYVELRCDPISGHTALYWYRQSLGQGPEFLIYFQGTGAADDSGLPNDRFFAVRPEGSVSTLKIQRTERGDSAVYLCASSLASGNYEQYFGPGTRLTVT.